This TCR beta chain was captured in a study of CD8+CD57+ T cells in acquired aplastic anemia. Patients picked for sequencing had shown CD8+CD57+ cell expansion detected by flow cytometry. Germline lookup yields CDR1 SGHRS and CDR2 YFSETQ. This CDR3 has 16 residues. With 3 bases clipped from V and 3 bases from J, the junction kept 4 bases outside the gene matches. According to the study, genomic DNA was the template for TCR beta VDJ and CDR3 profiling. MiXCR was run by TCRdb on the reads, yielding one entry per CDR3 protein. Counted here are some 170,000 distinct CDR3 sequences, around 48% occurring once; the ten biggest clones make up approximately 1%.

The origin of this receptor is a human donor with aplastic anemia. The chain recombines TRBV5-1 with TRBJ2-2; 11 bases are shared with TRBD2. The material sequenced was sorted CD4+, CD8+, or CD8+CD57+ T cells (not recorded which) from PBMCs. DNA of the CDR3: TGCGCCAGCAGCTCGAGACTAGCGGGATACACCGGGGAGCTGTTTTTT. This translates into CASSSRLAGYTGELFF.